The 24 T cell receptor beta chains listed next were all sequenced from one sample in a study of T cell responses to AZD1222 COVID-19 vaccine. Clones were read by immunoSEQ multiplex PCR, and TCRdb kept only the in-frame ones, dropping some. The data contain about 110,000 clones, approximately 87% of them singletons. The input for sequencing was peripheral blood, taken 28 days after the second AZD1222 dose. These receptors were taken from an adult who received the AZD1222 COVID-19 vaccine.

This clone was counted once. V usage is TRBV2 and J usage is TRBJ1-5, with TRBD1 identical over 8 bases. CDR1 SNHLY and CDR2 FYNNEI come from the germline V gene. This CDR3 spans 14 amino acids. Trimming removed 5 bases from V and 4 bases from J; junction bases left unmatched: 4. The CDR3 nucleotides are TGTGCCAGCAGTTATGGACAGGGTAATCAGCCCCAGCATTTT. It yields the protein CASSYGQGNQPQHF.

V gene TRBV9 combines with J gene TRBJ1-1; D remains ambiguous. The germline V gene encodes CDR1 SGDLS and CDR2 YYNGEE. CDR3 length: 15 residues. Deletions cut 3 bases from V and 7 bases from J, with 19 bases between. This chain's CDR3 is CASSEADGGHREAFF. The CDR3, as DNA: TGTGCCAGCAGCGAGGCGGACGGAGGTCACCGTGAAGCTTTCTTT. Looking up the rest from reference TRBV9 and TRBJ1-1 gives the full variable domain: DSGVTQTPKHLITATGQRVTLRCSPRSGDLSVYWYQQSLDQGLQFLIQYYNGEERAKGNILERFSAQQFPDLHSELNLSSLELGDSALYFCASSEADGGHREAFFGQGTRLTVV.

The V gene is TRBV19, the J gene TRBJ1-2, with 7 bases matching TRBD1. The CDR3 spans 16 residues. CDR1 and CDR2 (germline): LNHDA, SQIVND (reference sequence). Losses at the gene ends were 7 bases for V and 4 bases for J; bases not matched to a gene: 15. DNA of the CDR3: TGTGCCAGTAATAGAGGCACAGGCGGGACAGCCTATGGCTACACCTTC. It translates to CASNRGTGGTAYGYTF.

The rearrangement uses TRBV27 and TRBJ2-1; possible D gene TRBD2, 5 bases. CDR1 and CDR2 (germline): MNHEY, SMNVEV (reference sequence). V shed 2 bases and J shed 4 bases, with 12 bases lying between them. CDR3 size: 15 residues. CDR3 amino acids: CASSLEGRRYNEQFF. CDR3 nucleotides: TGTGCCAGCAGTTTAGAGGGCCGAAGGTACAATGAGCAGTTCTTC.

The chain uses TRBV9 and TRBJ2-1, with D maybe TRBD1 (6 bases). Deletions cut 0 bases from V and 9 bases from J, with 16 bases between. Germline V CDR1 and CDR2: SGDLS, YYNGEE. The CDR3 extends over 15 amino acids. The CDR3 nucleotides read TGTGCCAGCAGCGTAGTCCCAGGACAGCAAAGTGAGCAGTTCTTC. This translates into CASSVVPGQQSEQFF.

The chain recombines TRBV7-9 with TRBJ1-5, with D possibly TRBD1 on 5 matching bases. Germline V gene data show CDR1 as SEHNR and CDR2 as FQNEAQ (reference sequence). V was trimmed by 5 bases and J by 4 bases, leaving 15 bases between them. The CDR3 is 15 residues long. Here the CDR3 DNA reads TGTGCCAGCAGCCCCCCGGGGGTAGGTAATCAGCCCCAGCATTTT. It translates to CASSPPGVGNQPQHF.

This sequence joins TRBV7-9 and TRBJ1-2; possibly TRBD1 for D (6 bases). This CDR3 comprises 17 residues. The germline V gene has CDR1 SEHNR and CDR2 FQNEAQ (reference sequence). V dropped 3 bases and J dropped 8 bases, with 25 bases sitting between them. The CDR3, as DNA: TGTGCCAGCAGCTTCCCGTTGAGAGACAGGATCGGTACGGGCTACACCTTC. It codes for CASSFPLRDRIGTGYTF.

This CDR3 is CASSYNRGEKLFF. The CDR3 DNA is TGTGCCAGCAGTTACAACAGGGGTGAAAAACTGTTTTTT. This chain links TRBV6-5 with TRBJ1-4, with 7 bases identical to TRBD1. There are 13 residues in the CDR3. Germline V gene sequence: CDR1 MNHEY, CDR2 SVGAGI. V trimming: 2 bases; J trimming: 7 bases; junction bases outside the gene matches: 1.

This sequence joins TRBV12-5 and TRBJ1-2, with a possible D match to TRBD1 (5 bases). Germline V gene lookup returns CDR1 LGHNT and CDR2 FRNRAP. V shed 7 bases and J shed 9 bases, with 21 bases lying between them. There are 14 residues in the CDR3. The CDR3 is CASAPGLGRRSYTF. The CDR3 nucleotides read TGTGCTAGTGCCCCTGGACTGGGGCGTAGGAGCTACACCTTC.

The chain couples TRBV5-1 to TRBJ1-4; no reliable D call. V was cut by 0 bases and J by 8 bases, with 5 bases left in between. This CDR3 is built from 12 residues. CDR1 and CDR2 from the germline V gene are SGHRS and YFSETQ. This CDR3 reads CASSLVGEKLFF. The CDR3, as DNA: TGCGCCAGCAGCTTGGTGGGGGAAAAACTGTTTTTT. The variable domain in full, with the rest retrieved from reference TRBV5-1 and TRBJ1-4, is KAGVTQTPRYLIKTRGQQVTLSCSPISGHRSVSWYQQTPGQGLQFLFEYFSETQRNKGNFPGRFSGRQFSNSRSEMNVSTLELGDSALYLCASSLVGEKLFFGSGTQLSVL.

CDR3 sequence (DNA): TGTGCCAGCAGTTACTCGTCCAGACTCTTCTATGGCTACACCTTC. It specifies CASSYSSRLFYGYTF. The chain is built from TRBV6-5 and TRBJ1-2, with D unresolved. Germline values: CDR1 MNHEY, CDR2 SVGAGI. CDR3 length: 15 amino acids. Trimming took off 0 bases at V and 4 bases at J, with 12 bases between the two ends.

The CDR3 nucleotides are TGTGCCAGCAGCTCCTACGGGGGAGCCTACGAGCAGTACTTC. This codes for CASSSYGGAYEQYF. This chain joins TRBV7-3 and TRBJ2-7; tentatively, D is TRBD2 (6 bases). This CDR3 contains 14 residues. The germline V gene has CDR1 SGHTA and CDR2 FQGTGA. Trimming pared 4 bases from V and 2 bases from J, leaving 12 bases between.

V usage is TRBV24-1 and J usage is TRBJ2-5; TRBD1 matches 7 bases. J was trimmed by 3 bases and V by 4 bases; bases with no gene match: 4. Looked up from germline, CDR1 is KGHDR and CDR2 is SFDVKD. The CDR3 has 14 residues. CDR3 sequence: CATSERQGKETQYF. Here the CDR3 DNA reads TGTGCCACCAGTGAACGACAGGGAAAAGAGACCCAGTACTTC.

The rearrangement joins TRBV6-4 to TRBJ2-3, with 9 bases identical to TRBD2. CDR1 is MRHNA and CDR2 is SNTAGT in the germline V gene. After removal of 3 bases from V and 5 bases from J, the junction contained 9 bases not matched to a gene. The CDR3 contains 16 residues. The CDR3 sequence: CASSEAGGAAGDTQYF. The CDR3 DNA reads TGTGCCAGCAGTGAGGCGGGGGGGGCCGCGGGAGATACGCAGTATTTT.

This clone was seen a few times. The V call is TRBV4-2, the J call TRBJ2-1; perhaps TRBD2 as D (6 bases). The ends were cut back, 1 base at V and 2 bases at J, with 15 bases in the middle. This CDR3 is built from 17 residues. From germline, CDR1 is LGHNA and CDR2 YNFKEQ. CDR3: CASSQAAGTGAYNEQFF. CDR3 nucleotides: TGTGCCAGCAGCCAAGCTGCGGGGACTGGCGCCTACAATGAGCAGTTCTTC.

The V gene is TRBV13, the J gene TRBJ2-1, with D tentatively TRBD1 (6 bases). CDR3 length: 14 residues. Germline CDR1 reads PRHDT; CDR2 reads FYEKMQ (reference sequence). V was pared by 0 bases and J by 6 bases, with 9 bases between. CDR3 residues: CASSLGRGVNEQFF. CDR3 sequence (DNA): TGTGCCAGCAGCTTAGGCAGGGGAGTCAATGAGCAGTTCTTC.

The chain links TRBV7-2 to TRBJ1-1; the D is unclear. CDR1 and CDR2 from the germline V gene are SGHTA and FQGNSA. With 1 base removed from V and 8 bases from J, the gap between germline ends came to 8 bases. The CDR3 has 12 amino acids. CDR3 region: CASSLEVGEAFF. In nucleotides, the CDR3 is TGTGCCAGCAGCTTAGAGGTGGGAGAAGCTTTCTTT. The full variable domain, rest sourced from reference TRBV7-2 and TRBJ1-1, is GAGVSQSPSNKVTEKGKDVELRCDPISGHTALYWYRQSLGQGLEFLIYFQGNSAPDKSGLPSDRFSAERTGGSVSTLTIQRTQQEDSAVYLCASSLEVGEAFFGQGTRLTVV.

V is TRBV7-6 and J is TRBJ2-7; no firm D call. Trimming cost V 2 bases and J 7 bases, with 9 bases left between them. In germline, CDR1 is SGHVS, CDR2 FNYEAQ. The CDR3 consists of 12 residues. For the CDR3, the DNA is TGTGCCAGCAGCTTATTAGGTGCAGAGCAGTACTTC. Its translation: CASSLLGAEQYF.

The chain recombines TRBV9 with TRBJ2-1, with 11 bases matching TRBD2. From germline, CDR1 is SGDLS and CDR2 YYNGEE. CDR3 length equals 16 residues. Unmatched junction bases numbered 5, after V lost 3 bases and J lost 3 bases. This CDR3 reads CASSAPLAGGYNEQFF. The CDR3 coding sequence is TGTGCCAGCAGCGCCCCCCTAGCGGGGGGCTACAATGAGCAGTTCTTC.

This clone was detected once. This rearrangement joins TRBV24-1 to TRBJ2-2; TRBD1 matches 8 bases. The CDR3 spans 16 residues. Germline values: CDR1 KGHDR, CDR2 SFDVKD. The V segment lost 4 bases and the J segment 5 bases; nucleotides outside the gene matches: 8. The CDR3 is CATSDDRGGETGELFF. DNA for the CDR3: TGTGCCACCAGTGACGACAGGGGCGGAGAAACCGGGGAGCTGTTTTTT.

For the CDR3, the DNA is TGTGCCAGCAGTTTATCAAGCTCACCCCTCCACTTT. It specifies CASSLSSSPLHF. This chain links TRBV28 with TRBJ1-6; D call uncertain. CDR1 is MDHEN and CDR2 is SYDVKM in the germline V gene. Between the trimmed V and J ends, which lost 1 base and 10 bases, there was a span of 5 bases. This CDR3 comprises 12 residues.

The rearrangement uses TRBV11-2 and TRBJ2-1; 10 bases are shared with TRBD2. The V and J ends lost 5 bases and 10 bases, in that order; junction bases with no gene match: 8. Per germline, CDR1 SGHAT and CDR2 FQNNGV. CDR3 length: 14 amino acids. CDR3 nucleotide sequence: TGTGCCAGCAGCAAAACTAGCGGGATACGAGAGCAGTTCTTC. This codes for CASSKTSGIREQFF.

The V call is TRBV9, the J call TRBJ2-3; 9 positions agree with TRBD1. Germline CDR1 reads SGDLS; CDR2 reads YYNGEE. Trimming removed 3 bases from V and 2 bases from J; junction bases left unmatched: 10. The CDR3 length is 17 residues. The CDR3: CASSAETGGAYTDTQYF. CDR3 nucleotide sequence: TGTGCCAGCAGCGCCGAAACAGGGGGCGCTTACACAGATACGCAGTATTTT.

The J gene is TRBJ1-5, the V gene TRBV27; 8 nucleotides align to TRBD1. J lost 2 bases, V lost 5 bases, and 8 bases had no gene match. The CDR3 totals 16 residues. From germline, CDR1 is MNHEY and CDR2 SMNVEV (reference sequence). In DNA, the CDR3 is TGTGCCAGCAGTCACCTCGGGACAGGCGGCAATCAGCCCCAGCATTTT. Translating it yields CASSHLGTGGNQPQHF.